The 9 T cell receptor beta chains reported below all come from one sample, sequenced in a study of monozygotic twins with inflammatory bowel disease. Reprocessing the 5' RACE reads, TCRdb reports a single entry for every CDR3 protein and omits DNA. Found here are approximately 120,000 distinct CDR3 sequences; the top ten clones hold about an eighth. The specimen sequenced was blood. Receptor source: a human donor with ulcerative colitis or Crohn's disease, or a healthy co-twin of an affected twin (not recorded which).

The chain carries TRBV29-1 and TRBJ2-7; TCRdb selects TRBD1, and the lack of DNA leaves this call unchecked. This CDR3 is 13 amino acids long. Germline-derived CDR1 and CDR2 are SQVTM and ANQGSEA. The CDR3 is CSVTGTSFYEQYF.

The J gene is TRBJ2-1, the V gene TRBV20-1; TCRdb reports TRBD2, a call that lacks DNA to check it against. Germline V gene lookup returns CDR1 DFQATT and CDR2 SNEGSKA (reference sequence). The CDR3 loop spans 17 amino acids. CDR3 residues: CSARGSLATTSYNEQFF.

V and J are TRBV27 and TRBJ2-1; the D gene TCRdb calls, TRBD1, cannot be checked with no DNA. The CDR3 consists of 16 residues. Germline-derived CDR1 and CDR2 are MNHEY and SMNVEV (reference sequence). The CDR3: CASNYLGGQRSDEQFF.

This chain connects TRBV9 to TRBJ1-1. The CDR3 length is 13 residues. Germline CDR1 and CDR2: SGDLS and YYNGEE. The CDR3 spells CASGEVMGTEAFF.

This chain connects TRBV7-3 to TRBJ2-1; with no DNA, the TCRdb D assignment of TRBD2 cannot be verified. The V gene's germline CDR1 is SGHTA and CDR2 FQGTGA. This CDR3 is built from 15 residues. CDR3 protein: CASSLTSGNHNEQFF.

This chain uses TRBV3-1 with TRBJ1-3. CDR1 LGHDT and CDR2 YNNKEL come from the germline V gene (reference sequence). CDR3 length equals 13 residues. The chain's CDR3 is CASSQDWGNTIYF.

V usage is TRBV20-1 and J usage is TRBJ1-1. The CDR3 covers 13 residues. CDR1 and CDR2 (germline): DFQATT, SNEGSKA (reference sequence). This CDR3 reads CSAPLNTNTEAFF.

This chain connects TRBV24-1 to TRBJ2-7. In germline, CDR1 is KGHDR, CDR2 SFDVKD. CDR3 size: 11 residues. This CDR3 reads CAAQQHYEQYF.

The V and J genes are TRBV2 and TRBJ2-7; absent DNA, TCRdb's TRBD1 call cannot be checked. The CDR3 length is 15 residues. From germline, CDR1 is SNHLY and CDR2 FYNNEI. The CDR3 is CASSEGGPSSYEQYF.